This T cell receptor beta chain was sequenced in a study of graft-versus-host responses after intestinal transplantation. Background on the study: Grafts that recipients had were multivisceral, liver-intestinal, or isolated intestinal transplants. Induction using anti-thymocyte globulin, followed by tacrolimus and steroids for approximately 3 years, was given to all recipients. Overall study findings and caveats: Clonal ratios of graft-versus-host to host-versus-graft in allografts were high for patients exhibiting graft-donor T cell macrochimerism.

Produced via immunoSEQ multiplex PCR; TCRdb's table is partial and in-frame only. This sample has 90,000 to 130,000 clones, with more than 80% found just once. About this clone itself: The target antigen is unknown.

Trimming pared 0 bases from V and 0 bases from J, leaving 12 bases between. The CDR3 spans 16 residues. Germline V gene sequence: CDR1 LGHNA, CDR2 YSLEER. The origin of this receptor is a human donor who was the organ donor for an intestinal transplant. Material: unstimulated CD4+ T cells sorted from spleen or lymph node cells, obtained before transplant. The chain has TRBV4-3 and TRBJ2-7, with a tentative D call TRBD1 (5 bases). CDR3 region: CASSQDRRGSSYEQYF. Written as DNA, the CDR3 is TGCGCCAGCAGCCAAGACCGTAGGGGAAGCTCCTACGAGCAGTACTTC.